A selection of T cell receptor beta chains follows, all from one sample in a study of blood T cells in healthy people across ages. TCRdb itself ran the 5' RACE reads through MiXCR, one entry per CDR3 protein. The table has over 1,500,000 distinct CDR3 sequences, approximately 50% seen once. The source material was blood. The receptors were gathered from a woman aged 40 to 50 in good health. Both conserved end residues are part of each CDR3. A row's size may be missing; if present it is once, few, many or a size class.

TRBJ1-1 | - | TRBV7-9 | CASGSRSRDNEAFF
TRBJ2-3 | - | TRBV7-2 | CASSWAQGAVDTQYF
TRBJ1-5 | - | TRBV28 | CASSLLQGGRGNQPQHF
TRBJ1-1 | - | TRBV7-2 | CASGPADRDTEAFF
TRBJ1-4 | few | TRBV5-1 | CASALTGTEKLFF
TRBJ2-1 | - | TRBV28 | CASINVAGGRYNEQFF
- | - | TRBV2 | CASKGQGMNEQYF
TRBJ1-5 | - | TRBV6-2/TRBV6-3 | CASRSTGVNQPQHF
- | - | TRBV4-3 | CASSQDIGRYEQYF
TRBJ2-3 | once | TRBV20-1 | CSAHLAGESTDTQYF
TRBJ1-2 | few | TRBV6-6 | CASNARGATDYTF
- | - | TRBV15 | CATSLGYYEQYF
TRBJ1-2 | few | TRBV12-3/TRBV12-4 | CASSLVVSYGYTF
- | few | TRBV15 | CATSKGGLGVSYEQYF
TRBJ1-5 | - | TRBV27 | CASSSRGATNQPQHF
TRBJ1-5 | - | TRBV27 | CASSPDGWGNQPQHF
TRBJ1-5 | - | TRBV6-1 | CASSKGGTYSNQPQHF
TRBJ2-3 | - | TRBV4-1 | CASSSKVPRLTDTQYF
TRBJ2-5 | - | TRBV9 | CASSTQLAGGQETQYF
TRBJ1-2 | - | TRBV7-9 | CASSLVVVRTGGKNYGYTF
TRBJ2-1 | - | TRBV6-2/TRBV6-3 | CASSPVYWGGYNEQFF
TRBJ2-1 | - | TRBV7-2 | CASSLSGGDGEQFF
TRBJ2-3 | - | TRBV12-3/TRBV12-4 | CASGNGQGWFTQYF
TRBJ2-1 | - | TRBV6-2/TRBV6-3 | CASSSTSGETYNEQFF
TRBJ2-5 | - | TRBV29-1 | CSVLGQGSETQYF
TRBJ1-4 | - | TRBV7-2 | CASSLSYRLEEKLFF
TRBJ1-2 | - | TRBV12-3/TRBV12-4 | CASSPTADYGYTF
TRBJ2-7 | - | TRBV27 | CASSFARGRTYEQYF
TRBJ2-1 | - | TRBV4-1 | CASSQEPGGDEQFF
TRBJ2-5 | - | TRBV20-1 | CSASLKETQYF
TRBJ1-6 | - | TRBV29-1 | CSVDKNKSPLHF
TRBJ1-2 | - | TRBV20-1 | CSARDRTRDGYTF
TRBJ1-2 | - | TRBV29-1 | CSALTGGGNYGYTF
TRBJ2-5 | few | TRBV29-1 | CSVEVGTEQYF
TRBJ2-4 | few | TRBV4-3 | CASSQDIGQGAQNIQYF
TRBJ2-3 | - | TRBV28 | CASSILEESRDTQYF
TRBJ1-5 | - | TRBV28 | CASSLWGRIQPQHF
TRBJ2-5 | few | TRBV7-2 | CASSTTSGGGETQYF
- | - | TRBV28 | CASSLAGPPYEQYF
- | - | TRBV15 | CATSRFSGGDYNEQYF
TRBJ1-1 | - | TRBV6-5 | CASSFRQGNTEAFF
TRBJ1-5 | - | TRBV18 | CASSGFLRGQPQHF
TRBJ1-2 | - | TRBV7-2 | CASSRDRDGGGYTF
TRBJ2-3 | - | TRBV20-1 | CSNLGSGGNPTQYF
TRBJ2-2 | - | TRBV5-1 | CASSTKQGTGELFF
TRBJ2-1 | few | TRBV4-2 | CASSPSRRDNEQFF
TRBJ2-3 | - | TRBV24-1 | CATQGRGTDTQYF
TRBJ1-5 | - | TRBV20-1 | CSARDRVSRQPQHF
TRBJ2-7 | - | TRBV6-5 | CASSYSLGGSYEQYF
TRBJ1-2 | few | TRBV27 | CASSFQGANGYGYTF
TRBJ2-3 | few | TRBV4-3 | CASSQLGSTDTQYF
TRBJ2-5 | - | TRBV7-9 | CASSLAGSYNKQYF